The 8 T cell receptor beta chains below were found in one sample sequenced in a study of T cell repertoires in cytomegalovirus infection. TCRdb fed the reads into MiXCR, producing one record per CDR3 protein. The repertoire holds 270,000 or so distinct CDR3 sequences, about a sixth seen once, with around 47% in the top ten. What was sequenced was CD8+ T cells from PBMCs. These receptors were obtained from a human donor in good health (CMV status not recorded). Some clones in this sample may be carry-over from other donors' samples.

V gene TRBV13 combines with J gene TRBJ1-1, with no clear D. V was clipped by 4 bases and J by 10 bases, with 10 bases between them. CDR1 is PRHDT, CDR2 FYEKMQ, per germline (reference sequence). The CDR3 loop spans 11 amino acids. CDR3 in DNA: TGTGCCAGCAGCTCACCCGAAAGAGCTTTCTTT. It is translated as CASSSPERAFF.

This clonotype was counted at least ten times. CDR3 loop: CASSLSVGGTEAFF. In DNA form, the CDR3 reads TGTGCCAGCAGCTTATCAGTTGGAGGCACTGAAGCTTTCTTT. The chain joins TRBV7-2 to TRBJ1-1; no clear D gene. This CDR3 comprises 14 residues. Trimming took off 2 bases at V and 4 bases at J, with 11 bases between the two ends. Germline V gene lookup returns CDR1 SGHTA and CDR2 FQGNSA.

The rearrangement joins TRBV6-2 or TRBV6-3 to TRBJ2-7; D ambiguous. V was shortened by 8 bases and J by 5 bases, with 10 bases between the two germline ends. The CDR3 runs 11 residues. Germline CDR1 reads MNHEY; CDR2 reads SVGEGT. The CDR3 sequence: CASCLGHEQYF. In DNA, the CDR3 is TGTGCCAGCTGCCTAGGACACGAGCAGTACTTC.

The chain joins TRBV9 to TRBJ2-6; D unresolved. Trimming shortened V by 2 bases and J by 0 bases, and 12 bases separated the two germline ends. This CDR3 is built from 17 residues. Per the germline V gene, CDR1 is SGDLS and CDR2 is YYNGEE. Written as DNA, the CDR3 is TGTGCCAGCAGCGTCCCCCGAGGTAACTCTGGGGCCAACGTCCTGACTTTC. It translates to CASSVPRGNSGANVLTF.

The chain recombines TRBV29-1 with TRBJ1-1; a weak D match, TRBD1 (6 bases). Trimming cost V 6 bases and J 6 bases, with 14 bases left between them. The germline CDR1 and CDR2 sequences are SQVTM and ANQGSEA. This CDR3 is 12 amino acids long. The CDR3 DNA reads TGCAGCGTCAAAACAGGGTCTTCTGAAGCTTTCTTT. Its translation: CSVKTGSSEAFF. Supplemented by reference TRBV29-1 and TRBJ1-1, the full variable domain reads SAVISQKPSRDICQRGTSLTIQCQVDSQVTMMFWYRQQPGQSLTLIATANQGSEATYESGFVIDKFPISRPNLTFSTLTVSNMSPEDSSIYLCSVKTGSSEAFFGQGTRLTVV.

The chain links TRBV7-9 to TRBJ2-7; 7 nucleotides line up with TRBD2. Per the germline V gene, CDR1 is SEHNR and CDR2 is FQNEAQ (reference sequence). J lost 4 bases, V lost 1 base, and 4 bases had no gene match. The CDR3 length is 14 residues. CDR3 amino acids: CASSLGGLNYEQYF. The CDR3 nucleotides read TGTGCCAGCAGCTTAGGGGGACTAAATTACGAGCAGTACTTC.

The chain has TRBV12-3 or TRBV12-4 and TRBJ2-3; D is uncertain. V was shortened by 1 base and J by 5 bases, with 7 bases between the two germline ends. CDR3 length equals 13 residues. DNA for the CDR3: TGTGCCAGCAGTTTAGGTCTTAAAGATACGCAGTATTTT. It encodes CASSLGLKDTQYF.

In the case of this clonotype: One end of the junction does not line up with germline, which may come from a read error. The chain joins TRBV15 to TRBJ2-3; D is possibly TRBD2 (6 bases). This CDR3 region has 16 residues. Germline loops: CDR1 LNHNV, CDR2 YYDKDF (reference sequence). The CDR3 coding sequence is TGTGCCACCAGCCGAGAGCTCGGGGGATTCACAGATACGCAGTATTTT. Amino acid sequence: CATSRELGGFTDTQYF.